This T cell receptor (beta chain) was captured by sequencing in a study of T cells in Graves' hyperthyroidism and ophthalmopathy. Study outcomes and limitations: From stable hyperthyroidism, ophthalmopathy was separated by a 13 V-J model. The majority of expanded thyroid clonotypes above 0.001 also appeared in blood.

CDR1 and CDR2 (germline): MNHNS, SASEGT. J lost 6 bases, V lost 6 bases, and 6 bases had no gene match. The CDR3 covers 13 residues. Exclusion followed for patients with uncontrolled infection, other autoimmune disease, pregnancy or lactation. The sample holds a few counts of this clonotype. What it binds is not known. This may arise from a read error, as a much more abundant clone is one base away. The TCR beta CDR3 regions underwent amplification using RNA transcripts as the source. When the TCR CDR3 underwent first-round RT-PCR, the HTBI primer set was used. MiXCR, applied by TCRdb to the multiplex PCR reads, yields one record per CDR3 protein. The data show about 360,000 distinct CDR3 sequences, with approximately 13% seen just once and around 9.2% held by the top ten.

The sequencing input was blood. The chain employs TRBV6-1 and TRBJ1-1; 8 positions match TRBD1. This TCR derives from a woman between 18 and 29 years old with Graves' hyperthyroidism. CDR3 nucleotides: TGTGCCAGCAGGGGACAGGTGGACCCTGAAGCTTTCTTT. This gives the protein CASRGQVDPEAFF.